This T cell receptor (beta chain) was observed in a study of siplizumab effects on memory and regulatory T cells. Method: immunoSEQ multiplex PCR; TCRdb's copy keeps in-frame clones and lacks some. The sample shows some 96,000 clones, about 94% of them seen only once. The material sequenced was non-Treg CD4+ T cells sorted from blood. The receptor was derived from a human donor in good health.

The DNA of the CDR3 is TGTGCCAGCAGCTTAGGGAAACCCTCCTACAATGAGCAGTTCTTC. This sequence encodes CASSLGKPSYNEQFF. The chain uses TRBV11-1 and TRBJ2-1; D gene uncertain. The CDR3 has 15 residues. Trimming removed 1 base at V and 0 bases at J, with 7 bases between. Germline CDR1 reads SGHAT; CDR2 reads FQDESV (reference sequence).